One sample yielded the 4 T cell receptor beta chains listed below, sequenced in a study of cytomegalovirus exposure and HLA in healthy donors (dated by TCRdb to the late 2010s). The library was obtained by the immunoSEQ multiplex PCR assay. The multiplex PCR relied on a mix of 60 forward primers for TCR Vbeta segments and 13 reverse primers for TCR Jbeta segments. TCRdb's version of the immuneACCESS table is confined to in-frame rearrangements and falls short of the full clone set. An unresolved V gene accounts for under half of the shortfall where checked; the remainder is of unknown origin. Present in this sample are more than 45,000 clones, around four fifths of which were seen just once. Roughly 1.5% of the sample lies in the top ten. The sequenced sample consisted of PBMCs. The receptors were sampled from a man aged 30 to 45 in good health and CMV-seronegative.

CDR3 nucleotide sequence: TGCGCCAGCAGCCGCGACAGTGAAAAACTGTTTTTT. Translation gives CASSRDSEKLFF. V usage is TRBV5-1 and J usage is TRBJ1-4, with D possibly matching TRBD1 (5 bases). Germline CDR1 and CDR2: SGHRS and YFSETQ. V was pared by 4 bases and J by 7 bases, with 8 bases between. This CDR3 comprises 12 residues.

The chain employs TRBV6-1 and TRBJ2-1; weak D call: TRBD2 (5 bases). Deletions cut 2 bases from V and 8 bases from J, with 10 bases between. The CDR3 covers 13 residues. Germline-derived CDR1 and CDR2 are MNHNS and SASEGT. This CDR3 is CASSELYGDEQFF. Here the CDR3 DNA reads TGTGCCAGCAGTGAATTGTACGGGGATGAGCAGTTCTTC.

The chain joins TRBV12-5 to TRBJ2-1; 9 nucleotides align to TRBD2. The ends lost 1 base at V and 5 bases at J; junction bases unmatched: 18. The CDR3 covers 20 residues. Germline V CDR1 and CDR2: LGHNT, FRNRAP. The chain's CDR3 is CASGLDIIRTAGGLDNEQFF. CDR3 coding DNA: TGTGCTAGTGGTTTGGACATCATACGGACAGCGGGAGGCCTCGACAATGAGCAGTTCTTC.

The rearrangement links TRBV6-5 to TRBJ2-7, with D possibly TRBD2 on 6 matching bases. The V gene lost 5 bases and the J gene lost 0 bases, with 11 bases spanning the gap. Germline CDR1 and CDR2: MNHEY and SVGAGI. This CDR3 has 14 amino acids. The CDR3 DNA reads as TGTGCCAGCAGTGAAAGGACTACCTCCTACGAGCAGTACTTC. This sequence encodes CASSERTTSYEQYF.